Each of the 20 T cell receptor beta chains below was sequenced from the same sample in a study of cytomegalovirus exposure and HLA in healthy donors (dated by TCRdb to 2015 to 2018). The library relied on the immunoSEQ multiplex PCR assay. The multiplex PCR relied on a mix of 60 forward primers for TCR Vbeta segments and 13 reverse primers for TCR Jbeta segments. As stored in TCRdb, this immuneACCESS dataset retains in-frame rearrangements with V and J assigned. A fraction of the clones does not appear; measured against another copy, unresolved V genes explain less than half of the discrepancy, and the remainder lacks a known reason. For this sample the table gives 250,000 to 350,000 clones, of which roughly 90% were detected only once. The ten top clones hold about 4% of the sample. The sequenced sample consisted of PBMCs. The receptor source for this set is a man in his forties in good health and CMV-seropositive.

This chain uses TRBV11-3 with TRBJ2-7; D gene uncertain. The V gene's germline CDR1 is SGHNT and CDR2 YENEEA. The CDR3 sequence is 13 residues long. Deletions cut 1 base from V and 6 bases from J, with 10 bases between. Here the CDR3 reads CASSLVGAGEQYF. In nucleotides, the CDR3 is TGTGCCAGCAGCTTAGTTGGCGCAGGCGAGCAGTACTTC.

This chain connects TRBV13 to TRBJ1-1; the D gene is possibly TRBD1 (6 bases). Germline CDR1 PRHDT, CDR2 FYEKMQ (reference sequence). The length of the CDR3 is 14 residues. V lost 4 bases and J 4 bases, leaving 13 bases between the germline ends. DNA of the CDR3: TGTGCCAGCAGCTCCCAGGGGCGAGGCACTGAAGCTTTCTTT. Protein sequence: CASSSQGRGTEAFF.

This clone has more than one count but fewer than ten. This chain joins TRBV7-3 and TRBJ1-1; no firm D call. This CDR3 has 14 amino acids. Germline CDR1 reads SGHTA; CDR2 reads FQGTGA. Trimming stripped 1 base from V and 7 bases from J, with 13 bases between. CDR3 residues: CASSLMASSGEAFF. CDR3 nucleotide sequence: TGTGCCAGCAGCTTAATGGCATCGTCAGGTGAAGCTTTCTTT.

This clone turned up a few times. The chain recombines TRBV29-1 with TRBJ2-7; 10 bases map to TRBD2. Germline V gives CDR1 SQVTM, CDR2 ANQGSEA. This CDR3 has 13 residues. Trimming at V came to 4 bases and at J to 6 bases, leaving 6 bases not matched to a gene. The CDR3 DNA reads TGCAGCGTTGCGCCTAGCGGGAGCGGCGAGCAGTACTTC. It specifies CSVAPSGSGEQYF.

The DNA of the CDR3 is TGTGCCAGCAGTCTTACCGGGACAGGGTTCACCGAGCAGTACTTC. Amino acid sequence: CASSLTGTGFTEQYF. The chain recombines TRBV2 with TRBJ2-7, with 9 bases aligning to TRBD1. The CDR3 is 15 amino acids. Losses at the gene ends were 5 bases for V and 6 bases for J; bases not matched to a gene: 11. Germline values: CDR1 SNHLY, CDR2 FYNNEI.

The chain couples TRBV11-2 to TRBJ2-1, with 12 positions matching TRBD2. The CDR3 covers 15 residues. In germline, CDR1 is SGHAT, CDR2 FQNNGV. After removal of 5 bases from V and 9 bases from J, the junction contained 8 bases not matched to a gene. The CDR3 sequence: CASSLLAGGVFEQFF. CDR3 nucleotide sequence: TGTGCCAGCAGCCTACTAGCGGGAGGAGTATTTGAGCAGTTCTTC.

V usage is TRBV18 and J usage is TRBJ1-1; no clear D. Germline CDR1 KGHSH, CDR2 LQKENI. Deletions cut 2 bases from V and 8 bases from J, with 12 bases between. The CDR3 is 13 amino acids. The CDR3 region is CASSPGRRSEAFF. Written as DNA, the CDR3 is TGTGCCAGCTCACCAGGGAGGCGATCCGAAGCTTTCTTT.

The J gene is TRBJ2-7, the V gene TRBV2, with 10 bases that match TRBD2. The CDR3 extends over 19 amino acids. Germline V gives CDR1 SNHLY, CDR2 FYNNEI. The ends lost 7 bases at V and 1 base at J; junction bases unmatched: 19. The CDR3 spells CASIQPGTSDARISYEQYF. In DNA form, the CDR3 reads TGTGCCAGCATCCAGCCCGGGACTAGCGACGCAAGGATATCCTACGAGCAGTACTTC.

In this sample, this clone turned up once. V and J are TRBV28 and TRBJ1-1, with D possibly matching TRBD1 (5 bases). Looked up from germline, CDR1 is MDHEN and CDR2 is SYDVKM. CDR3 length equals 14 residues. With 3 bases removed from V and 4 bases from J, the gap between germline ends came to 12 bases. CDR3 protein: CASSLGGLSTEAFF. For the CDR3, the DNA is TGTGCCAGCAGTTTGGGGGGTTTGAGCACTGAAGCTTTCTTT.

The CDR3 loop is CASSLGVGTYEQYF. The CDR3 nucleotides read TGTGCCAGCAGTTTAGGTGTTGGCACCTACGAGCAGTACTTC. This rearrangement joins TRBV28 to TRBJ2-7, with D unclear. This CDR3 spans 14 amino acids. Trimming removed 2 bases at V and 2 bases at J, with 10 bases between. Germline values: CDR1 MDHEN, CDR2 SYDVKM.

The rearrangement links TRBV18 to TRBJ2-1; TRBD2 matches 12 bases. Looked up from germline, CDR1 is KGHSH and CDR2 is LQKENI. With V trimmed by 6 bases and J by 9 bases, 6 bases remained unmatched. This CDR3 has 14 residues. The chain's CDR3 is CASSRLAGVTEQFF. Here the CDR3 DNA reads TGTGCCAGCTCCCGACTAGCGGGAGTTACTGAGCAGTTCTTC.

The CDR3 sequence: CASSPGTATLNTEAFF. CDR3 bases: TGTGCCAGCAGCCCCGGGACAGCCACCCTGAACACTGAAGCTTTCTTT. This chain connects TRBV28 to TRBJ1-1, with TRBD1 identical over 7 bases. Germline values: CDR1 MDHEN, CDR2 SYDVKM. The CDR3 is 16 amino acids. J gave up 0 bases and V 6 bases, and 10 bases lay outside the gene matches.

This clone appeared a few times. The rearrangement links TRBV25-1 to TRBJ2-2; D uncertain. This CDR3 spans 13 amino acids. The germline CDR1 and CDR2 sequences are MGHDK and SYGVNS. Trimming pared 4 bases from V and 0 bases from J, leaving 3 bases between. Here the CDR3 DNA reads TGTGCCAGCAGTGGCGCGAACACCGGGGAGCTGTTTTTT. As protein: CASSGANTGELFF.

This clone was recorded once. The chain carries TRBV19 and TRBJ1-1; no definite D call. V shed 3 bases and J shed 0 bases, with 11 bases lying between them. CDR3 length: 15 amino acids. Germline-derived CDR1 and CDR2 are LNHDA and SQIVND (reference sequence). The CDR3 DNA is TGTGCCAGTAGTATTGGCGGCACCCTGAACACTGAAGCTTTCTTT. This gives the protein CASSIGGTLNTEAFF.

The V and J genes are TRBV6-5 and TRBJ1-6, with D perhaps TRBD1 (6 bases). The CDR3 runs 14 residues. V was shortened by 5 bases and J by 6 bases, with 11 bases between the two germline ends. Germline-derived CDR1 and CDR2 are MNHEY and SVGAGI. This chain's CDR3 is CASSLRDINSPLHF. The CDR3 DNA reads TGTGCCAGCAGTCTCCGGGACATTAATTCACCCCTCCACTTT.

The chain combines TRBV2 with TRBJ2-7, with a weak D call TRBD2 (6 bases). Germline lookup yields CDR1 SNHLY and CDR2 FYNNEI. The CDR3 has 14 residues. V lost 8 bases and J 3 bases, leaving 17 bases between the germline ends. The CDR3 is CASFPASVFYEQYF. In nucleotides, the CDR3 is TGTGCCAGCTTTCCCGCTAGCGTATTCTACGAGCAGTACTTC. The full variable domain, with the rest looked up from reference TRBV2 and TRBJ2-7, is EPEVTQTPSHQVTQMGQEVILRCVPISNHLYFYWYRQILGQKVEFLVSFYNNEISEKSEIFDDQFSVERPDGSNFTLKIRSTKLEDSAMYFCASFPASVFYEQYFGPGTRLTVT.

This chain joins TRBV28 and TRBJ2-7; 8 positions agree with TRBD1. The CDR3 is 15 residues long. Germline V lookup: CDR1 MDHEN, CDR2 SYDVKM. After removal of 4 bases from V and 0 bases from J, the junction contained 5 bases not matched to a gene. DNA for the CDR3: TGTGCCAGCAGTTCCCAGGGGGCTTTCTCCTACGAGCAGTACTTC. Residues: CASSSQGAFSYEQYF.

CDR3 loop: CASSVGQGSYNEQFF. The CDR3, as DNA: TGTGCCAGCAGCGTAGGTCAGGGAAGCTACAATGAGCAGTTCTTC. The V call is TRBV9, the J call TRBJ2-1; D perhaps matches TRBD1 (5 bases). This CDR3 contains 15 residues. V lost 0 bases and J lost 3, with 10 bases in between. Germline V gene data show CDR1 as SGDLS and CDR2 as YYNGEE.

The chain has TRBV14 and TRBJ1-4; 11 bases map to TRBD1. Germline CDR1 and CDR2: SGHDN and FVKESK. The V gene end was trimmed by 3 bases and the J gene end by 6 bases; junction bases not matched to a gene: 6. This CDR3 contains 16 residues. CDR3 in amino acids: CASSQRPGQGDEKLFF. Written as DNA, the CDR3 is TGTGCCAGCAGCCAGCGACCGGGACAGGGGGATGAAAAACTGTTTTTT.

This chain uses TRBV5-1 with TRBJ2-7, with D possibly being TRBD1 (6 bases). The germline V and J ends were trimmed by 1 base and 0 bases, with 17 bases remaining between them. The CDR3 runs 17 residues. Germline V gene data show CDR1 as SGHRS and CDR2 as YFSETQ. DNA of the CDR3: TGCGCCAGCAGCTTGAGGTTGGCAGGGGCGGGCTCCTACGAGCAGTACTTC. It yields the protein CASSLRLAGAGSYEQYF.